A single T cell receptor beta chain is shown here with its context. Its specificity is unknown. The data belong to a study of PD-L1 blockade in urothelial cancer. Study summary: Prior chemotherapy ranged from 0 to 3 regimens per patient. Whole-study findings and limits: When pretreatment blood TCR clonality was below the median, it predicted better survival.

Clones were read by immunoSEQ multiplex PCR, and TCRdb kept only the in-frame ones, dropping some. The sample records 70,000 to 75,000 clones, roughly 84% being singletons. V was cut by 4 bases and J by 5 bases, with 15 bases left in between. The CDR3 is 15 residues long. CDR1 is SGHRS and CDR2 is YFSETQ in the germline V gene. Described time point: pretreatment peripheral blood. The chain combines TRBV5-1 with TRBJ1-4; D possibly corresponds to TRBD1 (5 bases). The sample consisted of PBMCs, taken around atezolizumab (anti-PD-L1) treatment. The sequence derives from a woman aged 70 to 79 with urothelial cancer. In DNA form, the CDR3 reads TGCGCCAGCAGCCAATCATCAGGGCTAAATGAAAAACTGTTTTTT. It yields the protein CASSQSSGLNEKLFF.